The rows below give T cell receptor beta chains drawn from one sample of a study of T cell responses to AZD1222 COVID-19 vaccine. Data came from immunoSEQ multiplex PCR; TCRdb stores just in-frame clones and leaves some out. The sample lists about 140,000 clones; 89% were seen once. Source: peripheral blood, taken on day 0 of AZD1222 vaccination. These receptors came from an adult in good health. The CDR3 runs from the conserved cysteine through the conserved F or W. D genes are given only for firm matches. Clone size appears in some rows only: once, few, many, or a class for an expanded clone.

v_gene	j_gene	abundance	d_gene	CDR3nt	CDR3aa
TRBV2	TRBJ2-7	-	-	TGTGCCAGCAGTGCGGACTCATGGAGAGAGCAGTACTTC	CASSADSWREQYF
TRBV13	TRBJ1-3	-	-	TGTGCCATTGTACAGGGTCGTGGAAACACCATATATTTT	CAIVQGRGNTIYF
TRBV5-1	TRBJ2-1	-	-	TGCGCCAGCAGCTTCGGACAGAACTCCTACAATGAGCAGTTCTTC	CASSFGQNSYNEQFF
TRBV28	TRBJ2-1	once	TRBD2	TGTGCCAGCAGTTTATCCGGGACTACTGGCAATGAGCAGTTCTTC	CASSLSGTTGNEQFF
TRBV19	TRBJ1-2	-	TRBD1	TGTGCCAGTAGTAAGTCTGGACAGGGTGTCAGTGGCTACACCTTC	CASSKSGQGVSGYTF
TRBV2	TRBJ2-2	-	-	TGTGCCAGCAGAACGGAGAACACCGGGGAGCTGTTTTTT	CASRTENTGELFF
TRBV29-1	TRBJ2-5	-	-	TGCAGCGTTGTCGGGGAGGTGAAGACCCAGTACTTC	CSVVGEVKTQYF
TRBV30	TRBJ1-5	-	-	TGTGCCTGGAGGGTCCAGGGGCGCAATCAGCCCCAGCATTTT	CAWRVQGRNQPQHF
TRBV5-8	TRBJ2-7	-	-	TGTGCCAGCAGCCTTGGGACGGGGGAGGACGAGCAGTACTTC	CASSLGTGEDEQYF
TRBV6-5	TRBJ2-7	-	TRBD1	TGTGCCAGCAGTTACGGGACAGGGGGCTACGAGCAGTACTTC	CASSYGTGGYEQYF